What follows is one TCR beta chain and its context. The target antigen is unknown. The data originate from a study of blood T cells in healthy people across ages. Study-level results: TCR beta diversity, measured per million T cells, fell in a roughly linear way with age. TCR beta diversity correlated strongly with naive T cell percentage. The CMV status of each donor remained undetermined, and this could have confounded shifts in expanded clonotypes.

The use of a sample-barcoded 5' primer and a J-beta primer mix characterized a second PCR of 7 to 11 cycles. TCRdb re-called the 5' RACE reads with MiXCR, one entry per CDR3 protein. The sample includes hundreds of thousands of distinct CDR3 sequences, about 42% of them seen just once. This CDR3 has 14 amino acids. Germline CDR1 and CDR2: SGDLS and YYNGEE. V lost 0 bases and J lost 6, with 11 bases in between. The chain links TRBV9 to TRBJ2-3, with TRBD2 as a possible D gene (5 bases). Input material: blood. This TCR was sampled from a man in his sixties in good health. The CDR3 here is CASSVAPSRDTQYF. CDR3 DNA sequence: TGTGCCAGCAGCGTAGCTCCTAGCCGGGATACGCAGTATTTT.